This T cell receptor beta chain came from a study of blood T cell repertoires in COVID-19. This clone was observed once. Using immunoSEQ multiplex PCR, the repertoire was profiled, and TCRdb retains in-frame clones only, with some absent. The sample shows about 130,000 clones, around 86% of them seen only once. Trimming took 3 bases from V and 9 from J; bases not matched to a gene: 6. In germline, CDR1 is KGHSH, CDR2 LQKENI. The CDR3 length is 15 residues. V and J are TRBV18 and TRBJ2-1, with 12 bases aligning to TRBD2. This clonotype was sampled from a woman aged 45 to 65 who had recovered from COVID-19. Sequenced input: peripheral blood. The CDR3 loop is CASSPTSGGNTEQFF. CDR3 coding DNA: TGTGCCAGCTCACCGACTAGCGGGGGAAACACTGAGCAGTTCTTC.